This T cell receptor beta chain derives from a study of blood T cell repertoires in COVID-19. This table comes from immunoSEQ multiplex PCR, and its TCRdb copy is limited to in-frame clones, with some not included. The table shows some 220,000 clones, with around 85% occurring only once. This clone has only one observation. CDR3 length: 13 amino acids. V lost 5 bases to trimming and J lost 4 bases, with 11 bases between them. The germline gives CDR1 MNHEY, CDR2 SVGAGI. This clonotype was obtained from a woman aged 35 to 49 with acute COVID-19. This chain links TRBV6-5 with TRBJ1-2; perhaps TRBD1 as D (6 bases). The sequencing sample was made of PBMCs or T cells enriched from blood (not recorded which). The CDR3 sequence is CASSRQVAYGYTF. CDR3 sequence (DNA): TGTGCCAGCAGTAGACAGGTTGCCTATGGCTACACCTTC.